This TCR beta chain originates from a study of blood T cell repertoires in COVID-19. Study-level information: PBMCs, B-cell-depleted T cells, or T cells provided the cDNA or gDNA that made up the material.

In the authors' workflow: Researchers report that nucleated cell counts were estimated from reference gene primer amplification. Sequencing was performed with immunoSEQ multiplex PCR; in TCRdb, only in-frame clones are kept and a portion is missing. V and J calls and clone size follow that table, whereas D and trimming were derived from the DNA. Here the sample spans fewer than 110,000 clones, about 89% being singletons. Germline CDR1 MGHRA, CDR2 YSYEKL. The V gene lost 1 base and the J gene lost 10 bases, with 17 bases spanning the gap. The CDR3 length is 15 residues. This clonotype originated in a woman aged 25 to 39 with acute or convalescent COVID-19. Sequences were obtained from peripheral blood. J is TRBJ2-1 and V is TRBV4-1; the D is unclear. This CDR3 is CASSQVPRGTGEQFF. The DNA of the CDR3 is TGCGCCAGCAGCCAAGTGCCCCGCGGCACCGGGGAGCAGTTCTTC.